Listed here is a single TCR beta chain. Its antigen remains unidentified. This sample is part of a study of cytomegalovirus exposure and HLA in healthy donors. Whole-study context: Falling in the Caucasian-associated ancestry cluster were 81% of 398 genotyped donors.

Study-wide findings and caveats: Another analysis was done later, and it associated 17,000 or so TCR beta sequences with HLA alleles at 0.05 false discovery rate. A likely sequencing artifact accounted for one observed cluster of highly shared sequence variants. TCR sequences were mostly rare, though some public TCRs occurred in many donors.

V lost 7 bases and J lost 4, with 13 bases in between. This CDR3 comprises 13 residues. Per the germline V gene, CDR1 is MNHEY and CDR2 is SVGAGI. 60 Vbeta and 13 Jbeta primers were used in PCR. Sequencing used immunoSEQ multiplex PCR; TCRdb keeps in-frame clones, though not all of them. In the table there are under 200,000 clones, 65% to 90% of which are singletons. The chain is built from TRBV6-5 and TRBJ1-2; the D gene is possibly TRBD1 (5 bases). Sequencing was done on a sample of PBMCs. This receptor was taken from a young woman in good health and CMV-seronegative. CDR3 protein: CASTGVVGYGYTF. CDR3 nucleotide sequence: TGTGCCAGCACGGGGGTAGTAGGCTATGGCTACACCTTC.